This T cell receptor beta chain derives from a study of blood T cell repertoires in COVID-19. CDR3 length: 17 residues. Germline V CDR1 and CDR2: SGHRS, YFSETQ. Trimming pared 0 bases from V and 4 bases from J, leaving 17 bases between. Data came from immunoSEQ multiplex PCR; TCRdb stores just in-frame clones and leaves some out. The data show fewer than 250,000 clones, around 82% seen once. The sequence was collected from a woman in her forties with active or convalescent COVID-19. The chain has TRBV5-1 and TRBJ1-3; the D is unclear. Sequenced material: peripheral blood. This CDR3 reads CASSLAGLQPGGNTIYF. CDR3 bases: TGCGCCAGCAGCTTGGCCGGACTCCAACCGGGAGGAAACACCATATATTTT.